This entry features one T cell receptor beta chain sequence. Libraries were prepared by immunoSEQ multiplex PCR; TCRdb keeps only in-frame clonotypes and omits some of them. This sample has approximately 47,000 clones, with 92% found just once. This sample is drawn from a study of T cells after posttransplantation cyclophosphamide. Germline lookup yields CDR1 SEHNR and CDR2 FQNEAQ (reference sequence). The CDR3 loop spans 15 amino acids. After removal of 6 bases from V and 2 bases from J, the junction contained 8 bases not matched to a gene. The receptor comes from a woman between 45 and 65 years old in good health and a related stem cell transplant donor. The chain recombines TRBV7-9 with TRBJ1-2, with 8 positions matching TRBD1. Sequenced sample: PBMCs. CDR3 in amino acids: CASSSPGQENYGYTF. The CDR3 nucleotides are TGTGCCAGCAGTTCTCCGGGACAGGAAAACTATGGCTACACCTTC.